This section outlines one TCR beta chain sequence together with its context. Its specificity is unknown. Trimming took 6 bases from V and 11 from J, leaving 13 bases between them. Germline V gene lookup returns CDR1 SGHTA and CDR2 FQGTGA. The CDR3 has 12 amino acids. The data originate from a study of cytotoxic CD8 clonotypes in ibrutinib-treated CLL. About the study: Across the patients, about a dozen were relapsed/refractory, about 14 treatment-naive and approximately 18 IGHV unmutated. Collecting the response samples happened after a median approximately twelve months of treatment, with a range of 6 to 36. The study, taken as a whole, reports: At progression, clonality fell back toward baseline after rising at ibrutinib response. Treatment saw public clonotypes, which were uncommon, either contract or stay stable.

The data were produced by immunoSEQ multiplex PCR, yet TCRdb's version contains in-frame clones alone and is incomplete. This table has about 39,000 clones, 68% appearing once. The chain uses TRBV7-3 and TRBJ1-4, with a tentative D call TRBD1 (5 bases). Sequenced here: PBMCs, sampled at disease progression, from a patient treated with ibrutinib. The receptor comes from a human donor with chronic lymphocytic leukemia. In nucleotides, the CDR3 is TGTGCCAGCAGTACAGTTGGGGGGAAACTGTTTTTT. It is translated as CASSTVGGKLFF.